The clone carrying this T cell receptor beta chain was found many times. No antigen is known for it. The data belong to a study of T cells in Graves' hyperthyroidism and ophthalmopathy. The authors deemed Graves' hyperthyroidism stable absent ophthalmopathy progression within 18 months. Patients aged 18 to 65 had newly diagnosed hyperthyroidism that had lasted under 2 months. The CDR3 runs to 13 residues. Germline V CDR1 and CDR2: MNHNY, SVGAGI (reference sequence). V was pared by 5 bases and J by 5 bases, with 4 bases of the junction left unmatched. Amplification targeted TCR beta CDR3 regions from RNA transcripts. During a first-round RT-PCR of the TCR CDR3, the HTBI primer set was used. TCRdb ran MiXCR on the multiplex PCR reads and lists one entry per CDR3 protein. There are around 700,000 distinct CDR3 sequences in the sample; around a third occur only once, and about a third lies in the top ten.

Study-level points and caveats: Patients with ophthalmopathy were separated from those with stable hyperthyroidism by a 13 V-J model.

This chain uses TRBV6-6 with TRBJ2-5; TRBD1 matches 8 bases. The sequenced sample was blood. The sequence derives from a woman between 35 and 50 years old with Graves' hyperthyroidism. The CDR3 loop reads CASSNRDRETQYF. The CDR3 DNA reads TGTGCCAGCAGTAACCGGGACAGGGAGACCCAGTACTTC.